This TCR beta chain stems from a study of immune evolution from preneoplasia to lung adenocarcinoma. V trimming: 3 bases; J trimming: 1 base; junction bases outside the gene matches: 1. The CDR3 loop spans 14 amino acids. Germline V gives CDR1 MRHNA, CDR2 SNTAGT. Using immunoSEQ multiplex PCR, the repertoire was profiled, and TCRdb retains in-frame clones only, with some absent. The table shows around 6,100 clones, with about 80% occurring only once. Resections took place in Japan or China from about 2013 to 2018. H&E slides confirmed each diagnosis, reviewed by two pathologists independently. This clone showed up just once. Its antigen is still unknown. Notes on the study in general: Later-stage lesions appeared to have more T cells, more diversity, less clonality. From normal lung to invasive adenocarcinoma, top clone frequencies appeared to decrease.

Sequenced: FFPE minimally invasive lung adenocarcinoma tissue. The TCR originated in a person aged 50 or older with lung adenocarcinoma. The chain is built from TRBV6-4 and TRBJ2-7; 9 nucleotides align to TRBD2. CDR3 amino acids: CASSETSGSYEQYF. The CDR3 bases are TGTGCCAGCAGTGAGACTAGCGGTTCCTACGAGCAGTACTTC.